Shown below are 30 T cell receptor beta chains from a single sample sequenced in a study of T cell changes during pregnancy in multiple sclerosis (dated by TCRdb to about 2019). Library construction relied on the immunoSEQ multiplex PCR assay. TCRdb stores this immuneACCESS table with in-frame sequences only. Part of the clones is absent; in the studies checked, under half of the shortfall reflects unresolved V genes, and no reason is known for the rest. The table for this sample lists about 50,000 clones; approximately 92% of them were counted only once. The ten largest account for 0.35% to 0.4% of the sample. The sequencing used CD4+ T cells from peripheral blood mononuclear cells, collected before pregnancy. These receptors came from a female donor with multiple sclerosis, enrolled in a pregnancy study.

V gene TRBV5-5 combines with J gene TRBJ1-2, with 8 bases that match TRBD1. The CDR3 spans 17 residues. The germline CDR1 and CDR2 sequences are SGHKS and YYEKEE (reference sequence). The V gene end was trimmed by 2 bases and the J gene end by 1 base; junction bases not matched to a gene: 10. In nucleotides, the CDR3 is TGTGCCAGCAGCTTCGTAGGACAGGGCCGTCTTAACTATGGCTACACCTTC. Its translation is CASSFVGQGRLNYGYTF. Combining the CDR3 with reference TRBV5-5 and TRBJ1-2 gives the whole variable domain DAGVTQSPTHLIKTRGQQVTLRCSPISGHKSVSWYQQVLGQGPQFIFQYYEKEERGRGNFPDRFSARQFPNYSSELNVNALLLGDSALYLCASSFVGQGRLNYGYTFGSGTRLTVV.

This clone was seen only once. The chain carries TRBV19 and TRBJ1-1, with unresolved D. The V and J ends lost 1 base and 0 bases respectively, with 9 bases between them. This CDR3 has 15 residues. Germline loops: CDR1 LNHDA, CDR2 SQIVND (reference sequence). This CDR3 reads CASSIARDMNTEAFF. In DNA form, the CDR3 reads TGTGCCAGTAGTATAGCGAGGGATATGAACACTGAAGCTTTCTTT.

The rearrangement joins TRBV30 to TRBJ1-1, with 7 bases fitting TRBD1. The V segment lost 0 bases and the J segment 8 bases; nucleotides outside the gene matches: 6. Per the germline V gene, CDR1 is GTSNPN and CDR2 is SVGIG (reference sequence). The CDR3 is made up of 13 amino acids. The CDR3 nucleotides are TGTGCCTGGAGTGTAAAAGGGGGCCGGGAAGCTTTCTTT. It translates to CAWSVKGGREAFF.

The DNA of the CDR3 is TGTGCCAGCAGCCCCTCTATATCCTTACTAGCGGCACAAGAGACCCAGTACTTC. Its protein product is CASSPSISLLAAQETQYF. This chain links TRBV4-2 with TRBJ2-5; 8 positions match TRBD2. CDR3 length equals 18 residues. V shed 4 bases, J shed 2 bases, and the junction held 15 bases outside the gene matches. The germline CDR1 and CDR2 sequences are LGHNA and YNFKEQ.

The chain recombines TRBV15 with TRBJ2-5; the D gene is possibly TRBD2 (5 bases). This CDR3 is 14 amino acids long. Trimming removed 0 bases from V and 2 bases from J, with 7 bases in between. Germline values: CDR1 LNHNV, CDR2 YYDKDF (reference sequence). The DNA of the CDR3 is TGTGCCACCAGCAGAGATACTAGACAAGAGACCCAGTACTTC. Translated, it gives CATSRDTRQETQYF.

The genes are TRBV5-8 and TRBJ1-1, with a possible D match to TRBD1 (5 bases). The V and J ends lost 2 bases and 7 bases respectively, with 15 bases between them. CDR3 length: 14 amino acids. CDR1 SGHTS and CDR2 YDEGEE come from the germline V gene. The DNA of the CDR3 is TGTGCCAGCAGCTTCAGTCAGGGCTGGGGTGAAGCTTTCTTT. Translated, it gives CASSFSQGWGEAFF.

V and J are TRBV7-3 and TRBJ2-2, with unresolved D. Germline CDR1 reads SGHTA; CDR2 reads FQGTGA. Trimming removed 5 bases from V and 3 bases from J, with 7 bases in between. The CDR3 extends over 13 amino acids. CDR3: CASSLQYTGELFF. For the CDR3, the DNA is TGTGCCAGCAGCCTACAGTACACCGGGGAGCTGTTTTTT.

The chain is built from TRBV11-2 and TRBJ2-5; maybe TRBD2 (5 bases). The CDR3 extends over 12 amino acids. Germline V gene lookup returns CDR1 SGHAT and CDR2 FQNNGV. V was shortened by 1 base and J by 5 bases, with 5 bases between the two germline ends. This chain's CDR3 is CASSLAGETQYF. Here the CDR3 DNA reads TGTGCCAGCAGCTTAGCGGGGGAGACCCAGTACTTC.

The chain recombines TRBV4-3 with TRBJ2-7; 7 bases agree with TRBD1. Germline V gene sequence: CDR1 LGHNA, CDR2 YSLEER. Trimming took 4 bases from V and 0 from J; bases not matched to a gene: 6. The CDR3 is made up of 15 amino acids. The DNA for the CDR3 is TGCGCCAGCAGCCGCAACCGGGACAGCTCCTACGAGCAGTACTTC. It yields the protein CASSRNRDSSYEQYF.

The V gene is TRBV10-2, the J gene TRBJ2-7; 9 nucleotides align to TRBD2. J gave up 4 bases and V 7 bases, and 5 bases lay outside the gene matches. The CDR3 covers 13 residues. Germline values: CDR1 WSHSY, CDR2 SAAADI. CDR3 in amino acids: CASTLTSGYEQYF. CDR3 DNA: TGCGCCAGCACTTTAACTAGCGGGTACGAGCAGTACTTC.

V gene TRBV2 combines with J gene TRBJ2-5; D is unclear. Looked up from germline, CDR1 is SNHLY and CDR2 is FYNNEI. The CDR3 is 13 residues long. Trimming stripped 5 bases from V and 2 bases from J, with 9 bases between. The CDR3 DNA reads as TGTGCCAGCAGTAAAACAATTCAAGAGACCCAGTACTTC. It codes for CASSKTIQETQYF.

V is TRBV5-1 and J is TRBJ2-5, with D possibly TRBD2 on 6 matching bases. V was pared by 1 base and J by 1 base, with 8 bases between. Germline values: CDR1 SGHRS, CDR2 YFSETQ. The CDR3 is 14 amino acids. The CDR3 loop is CASSLTSLQETQYF. The CDR3 nucleotides are TGCGCCAGCAGCTTGACTAGCCTCCAAGAGACCCAGTACTTC.

J is TRBJ1-1 and V is TRBV5-1; D gene ambiguous. Trimming shortened V by 0 bases and J by 3 bases, and 9 bases separated the two germline ends. This CDR3 region has 14 residues. Looked up from germline, CDR1 is SGHRS and CDR2 is YFSETQ. The CDR3 DNA is TGCGCCAGCAGCTTGGTCTACGGGGACACTGAAGCTTTCTTT. This translates into CASSLVYGDTEAFF.

The chain links TRBV5-1 to TRBJ1-2; no definite D call. The CDR3 is 14 residues long. V lost 5 bases, J lost 4 bases, and 15 bases lay in between. Germline V gene sequence: CDR1 SGHRS, CDR2 YFSETQ. CDR3 bases: TGCGCCAGCAGTGTTGTGACGACGGGCTATGGCTACACCTTC. Translated, it gives CASSVVTTGYGYTF.

This chain connects TRBV7-2 to TRBJ2-3, with 13 bases matching TRBD2. Germline CDR1 and CDR2: SGHTA and FQGNSA. The ends lost 5 bases at V and 2 bases at J; junction bases unmatched: 7. This CDR3 is built from 17 residues. This chain's CDR3 is CASSRVGTSGATDTQYF. The DNA for the CDR3 is TGTGCCAGCAGCCGCGTCGGGACTAGCGGGGCCACAGATACGCAGTATTTT.

The genes are TRBV7-2 and TRBJ1-5; D remains unclear. The CDR3 is 14 amino acids. Germline values: CDR1 SGHTA, CDR2 FQGNSA. Trimming removed 2 bases at V and 6 bases at J, with 11 bases between. The CDR3 DNA follows: TGTGCCAGCAGCTTAACCTTTGGGAGTCAGCCCCAGCATTTT. Translation gives CASSLTFGSQPQHF.

The gene calls are TRBV9 and TRBJ2-5, with 10 positions matching TRBD2. Germline CDR1 reads SGDLS; CDR2 reads YYNGEE. V gave up 0 bases and J gave up 4 bases; unmatched junction bases: 12. The CDR3 is made up of 18 amino acids. This chain's CDR3 is CASSVVQREGVVGETQYF. The CDR3 bases are TGTGCCAGCAGCGTAGTCCAGCGGGAGGGTGTGGTTGGAGAGACCCAGTACTTC.

The chain is built from TRBV6-1 and TRBJ2-3, with TRBD2 matching over 10 bases. From germline, CDR1 is MNHNS and CDR2 SASEGT. The CDR3 consists of 16 residues. V trimming: 2 bases; J trimming: 6 bases; junction bases outside the gene matches: 8. Here the CDR3 DNA reads TGTGCCAGCAGTGAAAAGGTAGCGGGAGGAGGGGATACGCAGTATTTT. Translation: CASSEKVAGGGDTQYF.

The rearrangement links TRBV11-2 to TRBJ2-5; D possibly corresponds to TRBD2 (6 bases). Trimming shortened V by 5 bases and J by 5 bases, and 12 bases separated the two germline ends. Germline V CDR1 and CDR2: SGHAT, FQNNGV. The CDR3 extends over 13 amino acids. CDR3 coding DNA: TGTGCCAGCAGCGCTCCGGCGGGGGAGACCCAGTACTTC. Protein: CASSAPAGETQYF.

This clone showed up just once. The V gene is TRBV6-5, the J gene TRBJ2-1; a weak D match, TRBD1 (6 bases). The CDR3 has 13 amino acids. Germline V gene data show CDR1 as MNHEY and CDR2 as SVGAGI. With 6 bases removed from V and 12 bases from J, the gap between germline ends came to 18 bases. The DNA of the CDR3 is TGTGCCAGCAGCCCCAGGGCCAAAGGGGGGCAGTTCTTC. Amino acids: CASSPRAKGGQFF.

The CDR3 is CASREQEMNTEAFF. The CDR3, as DNA: TGTGCCAGTAGGGAACAGGAGATGAACACTGAAGCTTTCTTT. The chain combines TRBV19 with TRBJ1-1; maybe TRBD1 (5 bases). Germline CDR1 LNHDA, CDR2 SQIVND (reference sequence). V was shortened by 6 bases and J by 0 bases, with 11 bases between the two germline ends. The CDR3 extends over 14 amino acids.

The CDR3 reads CSAQGTTEAFF. The CDR3 DNA sequence: TGCAGTGCCCAGGGGACCACTGAAGCTTTCTTT. The chain employs TRBV20-1 and TRBJ1-1; TRBD1 is a possible D gene (6 bases). The CDR3 loop spans 11 amino acids. CDR1 and CDR2 from the germline V gene are DFQATT and SNEGSKA (reference sequence). The V gene lost 6 bases and the J gene lost 4 bases, with 9 bases spanning the gap.

This clone was seen a single time. The J gene is TRBJ1-5, the V gene TRBV19; D perhaps matches TRBD1 (6 bases). Trimming shortened V by 0 bases and J by 5 bases, and 11 bases separated the two germline ends. The CDR3 runs to 15 residues. The germline V gene encodes CDR1 LNHDA and CDR2 SQIVND (reference sequence). In DNA, the CDR3 is TGTGCCAGTAGTATAGATGGCAGGGGACATCAGCCCCAGCATTTT. As protein: CASSIDGRGHQPQHF.

This chain uses TRBV29-1 with TRBJ1-1; D might be TRBD1 (6 bases). Germline loops: CDR1 SQVTM, CDR2 ANQGSEA. Between the trimmed V and J ends, which lost 4 bases and 6 bases, there was a span of 9 bases. CDR3 length equals 11 residues. CDR3 region: CSVGTAPEAFF. The DNA of the CDR3 is TGCAGCGTTGGGACAGCGCCTGAAGCTTTCTTT.

J is TRBJ2-3 and V is TRBV2; TRBD2 might be the D (6 bases). CDR3 length: 16 amino acids. CDR1 and CDR2 from the germline V gene are SNHLY and FYNNEI. The V end lost 1 base, the J end lost 1 base, and 12 bases lay between the germline ends. The CDR3 sequence: CASSEVGSGRTDTQYF. The CDR3 coding sequence is TGTGCCAGCAGTGAAGTTGGAAGCGGGCGCACAGATACGCAGTATTTT.

The chain uses TRBV5-4 and TRBJ2-5, with D tentatively TRBD2 (6 bases). The V end lost 5 bases, the J end lost 11 bases, and 16 bases lay between the germline ends. Germline CDR1 and CDR2: SGHNT and YYREEE (reference sequence). This CDR3 has 12 residues. The CDR3 nucleotides are TGTGCCAGCAGGGGGACTGTCGGGCCGCAGTACTTC. Its translation is CASRGTVGPQYF.

This clone appeared a few times. The chain joins TRBV30 to TRBJ2-6, with TRBD1 as a possible D gene (5 bases). This CDR3 contains 15 residues. The germline gives CDR1 GTSNPN, CDR2 SVGIG (reference sequence). Trimming took off 2 bases at V and 0 bases at J, with 8 bases between the two ends. In nucleotides, the CDR3 is TGTGCCTGGAGTCCGCAGGGCTCTGGGGCCAACGTCCTGACTTTC. This translates into CAWSPQGSGANVLTF.

The chain employs TRBV15 and TRBJ2-7, with D possibly TRBD2 on 6 matching bases. The CDR3 contains 17 residues. Between the trimmed V and J ends, which lost 1 base and 0 bases, there was a span of 16 bases. Germline V gene sequence: CDR1 LNHNV, CDR2 YYDKDF (reference sequence). CDR3 in DNA: TGTGCCACCAGCAGAGCGGCGGCGGGGAAGAGCTCCTACGAGCAGTACTTC. Encoded protein: CATSRAAAGKSSYEQYF. Combining the CDR3 with reference TRBV15 and TRBJ2-7 gives the whole variable domain DAMVIQNPRYQVTQFGKPVTLSCSQTLNHNVMYWYQQKSSQAPKLLFHYYDKDFNNEADTPDNFQSRRPNTSFCFLDIRSPGLGDTAMYLCATSRAAAGKSSYEQYFGPGTRLTVT.

The chain uses TRBV19 and TRBJ2-1, with D hard to call. The V end lost 1 base, the J end lost 0 bases, and 7 bases lay between the germline ends. Germline CDR1 is LNHDA and CDR2 is SQIVND (reference sequence). The CDR3 has 15 residues. CDR3 sequence reads: CASSIVENSYNEQFF. The CDR3 DNA reads as TGTGCCAGTAGTATAGTCGAGAACTCCTACAATGAGCAGTTCTTC.

The V and J genes are TRBV23-1 and TRBJ1-1; TRBD1 agrees at 9 bases. TRBV23-1 qualifies as an ORF whose function is uncertain. The CDR3 has 18 amino acids. J lost 4 bases, V lost 3 bases, and 15 bases had no gene match. CDR3 nucleotide sequence: TGCGCCAGCAGTCACGAATCCGGGACAGGGTCTTTTGGCACTGAAGCTTTCTTT. It codes for CASSHESGTGSFGTEAFF.